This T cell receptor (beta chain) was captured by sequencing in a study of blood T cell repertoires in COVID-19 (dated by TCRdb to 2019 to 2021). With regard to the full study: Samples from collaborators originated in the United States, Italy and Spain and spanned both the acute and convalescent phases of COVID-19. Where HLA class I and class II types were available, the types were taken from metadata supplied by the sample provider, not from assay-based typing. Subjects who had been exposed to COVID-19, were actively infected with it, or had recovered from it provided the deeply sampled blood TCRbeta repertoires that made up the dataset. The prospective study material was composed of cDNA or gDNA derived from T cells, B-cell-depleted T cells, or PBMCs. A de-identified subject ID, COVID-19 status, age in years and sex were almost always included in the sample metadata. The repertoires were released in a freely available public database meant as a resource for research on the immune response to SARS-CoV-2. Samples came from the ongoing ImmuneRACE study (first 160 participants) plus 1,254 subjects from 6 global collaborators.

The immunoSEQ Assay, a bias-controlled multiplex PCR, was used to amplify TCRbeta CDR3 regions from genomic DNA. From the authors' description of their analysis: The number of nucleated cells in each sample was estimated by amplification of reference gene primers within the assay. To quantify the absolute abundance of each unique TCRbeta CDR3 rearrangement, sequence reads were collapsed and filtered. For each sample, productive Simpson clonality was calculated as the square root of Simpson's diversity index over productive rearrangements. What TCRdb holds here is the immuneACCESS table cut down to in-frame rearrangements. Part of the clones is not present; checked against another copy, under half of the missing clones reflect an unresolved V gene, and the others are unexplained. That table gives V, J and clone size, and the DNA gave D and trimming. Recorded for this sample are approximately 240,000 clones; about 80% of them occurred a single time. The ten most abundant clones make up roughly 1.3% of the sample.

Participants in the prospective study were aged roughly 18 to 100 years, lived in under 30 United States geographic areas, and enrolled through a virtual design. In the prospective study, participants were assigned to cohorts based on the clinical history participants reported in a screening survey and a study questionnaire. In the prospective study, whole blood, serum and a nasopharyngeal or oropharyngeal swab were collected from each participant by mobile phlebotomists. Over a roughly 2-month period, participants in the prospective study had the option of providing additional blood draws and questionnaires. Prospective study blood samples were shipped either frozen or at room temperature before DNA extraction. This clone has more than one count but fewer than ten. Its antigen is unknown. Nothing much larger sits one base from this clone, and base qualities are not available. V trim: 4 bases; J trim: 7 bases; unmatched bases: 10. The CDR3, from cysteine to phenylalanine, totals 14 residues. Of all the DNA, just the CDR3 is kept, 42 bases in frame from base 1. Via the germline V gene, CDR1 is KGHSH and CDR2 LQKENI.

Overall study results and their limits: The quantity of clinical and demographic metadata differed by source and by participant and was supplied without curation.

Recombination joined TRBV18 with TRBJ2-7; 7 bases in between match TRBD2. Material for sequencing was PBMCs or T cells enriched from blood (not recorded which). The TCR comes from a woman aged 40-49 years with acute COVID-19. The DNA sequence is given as TGTGCCAGCTCACTTGGACTAGAGCTGGGGGAGCAGTACTTC. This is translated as CASSLGLELGEQYF.